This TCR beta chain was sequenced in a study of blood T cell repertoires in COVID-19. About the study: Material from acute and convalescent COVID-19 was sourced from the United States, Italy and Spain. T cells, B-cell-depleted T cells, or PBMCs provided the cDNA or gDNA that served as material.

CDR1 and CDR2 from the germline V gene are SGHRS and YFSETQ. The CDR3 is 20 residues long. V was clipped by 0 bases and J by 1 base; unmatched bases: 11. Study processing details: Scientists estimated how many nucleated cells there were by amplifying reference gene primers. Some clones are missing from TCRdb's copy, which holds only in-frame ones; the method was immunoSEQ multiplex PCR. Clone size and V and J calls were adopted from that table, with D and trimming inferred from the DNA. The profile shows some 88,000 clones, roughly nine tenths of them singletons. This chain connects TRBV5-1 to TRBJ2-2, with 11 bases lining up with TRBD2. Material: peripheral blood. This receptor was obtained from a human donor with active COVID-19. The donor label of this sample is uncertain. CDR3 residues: CASSLAMLLAGARNTGELFF. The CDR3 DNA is TGCGCCAGCAGCTTGGCGATGTTACTAGCGGGGGCCCGGAACACCGGGGAGCTGTTTTTT. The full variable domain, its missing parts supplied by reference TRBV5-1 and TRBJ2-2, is KAGVTQTPRYLIKTRGQQVTLSCSPISGHRSVSWYQQTPGQGLQFLFEYFSETQRNKGNFPGRFSGRQFSNSRSEMNVSTLELGDSALYLCASSLAMLLAGARNTGELFFGEGSRLTVL.